Shown below are 17 T cell receptor beta chains from a single sample sequenced in a study of CD4 and CD8 cells across lung adenocarcinoma regions. TCRdb ran MiXCR on the PCR reads and lists one entry per CDR3 protein. The repertoire holds fewer than 5,000 distinct CDR3 sequences, with roughly 51% as singletons. Material for sequencing was CD4+ T cells from the margin of a lung tumor. The source is a female donor with lung adenocarcinoma. The CD4 and CD8 labels of this study may be unreliable.

V usage is TRBV10-1 and J usage is TRBJ2-1; the match to TRBD2 covers 9 bases. Germline V gives CDR1 WNHNN, CDR2 SYGVQD (reference sequence). The length of the CDR3 is 15 residues. The J segment lost 7 bases and the V segment lost 3 bases, leaving 7 bases of the junction unmatched. The CDR3 sequence: CASSERAGGFNEQFF. CDR3 DNA: TGCGCCAGCAGTGAAAGAGCGGGGGGTTTTAATGAGCAGTTCTTC.

The chain employs TRBV11-1 and TRBJ1-2; 11 nucleotides agree with TRBD1. Germline V gives CDR1 SGHAT, CDR2 FQDESV (reference sequence). The CDR3 has 13 amino acids. With V trimmed by 5 bases and J by 7 bases, 3 bases remained unmatched. CDR3 loop: CASSRGTGGGYTF. The CDR3 coding sequence is TGTGCCAGCAGCCGAGGGACAGGGGGTGGCTACACCTTC.

Of note for this clonotype: The junction departs from germline at one end; a sequencing error may be responsible. The chain is built from TRBV7-2 and TRBJ2-1; possibly TRBD2 for D (5 bases). The length of the CDR3 is 22 residues. Per germline, CDR1 SGHTA and CDR2 FQGNSA. Here the CDR3 reads CVPSFCGSLCIEGASSEVPCCF. CDR3 bases: TGTGTCCCAAGCTTCTGTGGGTCTCTTTGCATTGAGGGTGCAAGCTCAGAGGTGCCTTGCTGCTTC. Supplemented by reference TRBV7-2 and TRBJ2-1, the full variable domain reads GAGVSQSPSNKVTEKGKDVELRCDPISGHTALYWYRQSLGQGLEFLIYFQGNSAPDKSGLPSDRFSAERTGGSVSTLTIQRTQQEDSAVYLCVPSFCGSLCIEGASSEVPCCFGPGTRLTVL.

This clonotype has only a few counts. This rearrangement joins TRBV6-5 to TRBJ2-5, with D possibly matching TRBD1 (5 bases). The DNA end is a closer match to TRBJ2-7, so the J assignment may be wrong. The germline gives CDR1 MNHEY, CDR2 SVGAGI. This CDR3 is 15 amino acids long. The CDR3 DNA follows: TGTGCCAGCAGTTACTTGGGGCAGGCGAAGCACGAGCAGTACTTC. Protein: CASSYLGQAKHEQYF.

This clonotype was seen just once. This is likely a read error, given that the CDR3 carries no conserved phenylalanine or tryptophan at its end. It is unclear where the CDR3 begins or ends on the DNA, so no DNA is shown, and the CDR3 is as TCRdb lists it. The V call is TRBV6-1, the J call TRBJ2-5; TRBD2, the table's D call, was not compared with the DNA. The CDR3 comprises 15 residues, both ends counted. The germline gives CDR1 MNHNS, CDR2 SASEGT. CDR3 sequence reads: CASSATAGEEDTQYC.

This clonotype showed up just a few times. Here the CDR3 reads CASSERAGSVSYEQYF. CDR3 bases: TGTGCCAGCAGTGAGAGGGCAGGGTCGGTCTCCTACGAGCAGTACTTC. V usage is TRBV6-1 and J usage is TRBJ2-4, with D tentatively TRBD1 or TRBD2 (5 bases each). Judging by the DNA end, TRBJ2-7 fits better; the J call may be wrong. Germline lookup yields CDR1 MNHNS and CDR2 SASEGT. CDR3 length equals 16 residues.

In this sample, this clonotype is large. The chain joins TRBV12-3 or TRBV12-4 to TRBJ2-5; 10 positions match TRBD1. The J segment lost 5 bases and the V segment lost 6 bases, leaving 18 bases of the junction unmatched. The CDR3 covers 18 residues. The CDR3 nucleotides read TGTGCCAGCAGCCACCGGACAGGGGGATCGACAGGTGCGGAGACCCAGTACTTC. Translated, it gives CASSHRTGGSTGAETQYF.

This clonotype has just a few counts. The genes are TRBV14 and TRBJ2-5; D is ambiguous. The DNA end favors TRBJ2-7, so the J call may be wrong. CDR1 and CDR2 from the germline V gene are SGHDN and FVKESK. The CDR3 is 13 residues long. Here the CDR3 reads CASSPATFGEQYF. The CDR3 bases are TGTGCCAGCAGCCCGGCGACGTTTGGCGAGCAGTACTTC.

J is TRBJ2-5 and V is TRBV7-8; 8 bases match TRBD1. The DNA end favors TRBJ2-7, so the J call may be wrong. CDR1 is SGHVS and CDR2 is FQNEAQ in the germline V gene. CDR3 size: 14 residues. The CDR3: CASSKDRAFDEQYF. DNA of the CDR3: TGTGCCAGCAGCAAGGACAGGGCCTTCGACGAGCAGTACTTC.

The V call is TRBV6-5, the J call TRBJ2-3, with 14 bases aligning to TRBD2. Germline CDR1 MNHEY, CDR2 SVGAGI. The CDR3 contains 20 residues. V trimming: 2 bases; J trimming: 4 bases; junction bases outside the gene matches: 14. The CDR3: CASSYQGLAGVITKADTQYF. The CDR3 DNA reads TGTGCCAGCAGTTACCAGGGACTAGCGGGAGTTATTACGAAGGCAGATACGCAGTATTTT.

V gene TRBV4-2 combines with J gene TRBJ2-3; D remains unclear. Germline assignment: CDR1 LGHNA and CDR2 YNFKEQ. V was cut by 6 bases and J by 7 bases, with 11 bases left in between. The CDR3 length is 12 residues. The CDR3 coding sequence is TGTGCCAGCAGTCCGGGCTCCTATACGCAGTATTTT. Encoded protein: CASSPGSYTQYF.

The sample holds one count of this clonotype. The chain links TRBV10-2 to TRBJ2-7; a weak D match, TRBD1 (5 bases). V was clipped by 5 bases and J by 2 bases, with 10 bases between them. The CDR3 has 13 amino acids. The V gene's germline CDR1 is WSHSY and CDR2 SAAADI. The CDR3 bases are TGCGCCAGCAGTACCATACAGGCCTACGAGCAGTACTTC. Translated: CASSTIQAYEQYF.

Relative to its sample, this clonotype is medium-sized. CDR3 in DNA: TGTGCCATCAGTGAGTCGGGGAGTGAGCAGTTCTTC. This sequence encodes CAISESGSEQFF. The chain combines TRBV10-3 with TRBJ2-1, with a tentative D call TRBD2 (5 bases). The CDR3 totals 12 residues. The germline V and J ends were trimmed by 0 bases and 9 bases, with 6 bases remaining between them. Per germline, CDR1 ENHRY and CDR2 SYGVKD.

This clonotype is labeled medium-sized (0.01 to 0.1%). The chain carries TRBV28 and TRBJ2-3; 7 nucleotides agree with TRBD1. The CDR3 is 15 residues long. CDR1 is MDHEN and CDR2 is SYDVKM in the germline V gene. The junction had 8 bases not matched to a gene; V was cut back by 5 bases and J by 3 bases. This CDR3 reads CASSPPTGLTDTQYF. The CDR3 nucleotides are TGTGCCAGCAGTCCCCCGACAGGGTTGACAGATACGCAGTATTTT. The complete variable domain, with remaining parts taken from reference TRBV28 and TRBJ2-3, reads DVKVTQSSRYLVKRTGEKVFLECVQDMDHENMFWYRQDPGLGLRLIYFSYDVKMKEKGDIPEGYSVSREKKERFSLILESASTNQTSMYLCASSPPTGLTDTQYFGPGTRLTVL.

As to this clonotype: One junction end does not reproduce the germline sequence, and a read error may be involved. The rearrangement uses TRBV10-1 and TRBJ2-3, with 7 bases fitting TRBD2. Germline-derived CDR1 and CDR2 are WNHNN and SYGVQD (reference sequence). The CDR3 is 16 residues long. The CDR3 sequence: CASRGIGAGDPDTQYF. Here the CDR3 DNA reads TGCGCCAGCAGGGGCATTGGGGCGGGGGACCCAGATACCCAGTATTTC.

This chain connects TRBV10-2 to TRBJ2-5, with D uncertain. The J call is uncertain, as TRBJ2-1 better fits the DNA end. The CDR3 totals 11 residues. CDR1 and CDR2 (germline): WSHSY, SAAADI. The DNA for the CDR3 is TGCGCCAGCAGCCACACCAGCGAGCAGTTCTTC. Translated, it gives CASSHTSEQFF.

This rearrangement joins TRBV27 to TRBJ2-5; possibly TRBD2 for D (6 bases). The germline V gene encodes CDR1 MNHEY and CDR2 SMNVEV (reference sequence). The CDR3 contains 15 residues. V was trimmed by 7 bases and J by 11 bases, leaving 26 bases between them. The CDR3 is CASTHLGGDRDTQYF. The CDR3 DNA follows: TGTGCCAGCACCCACCTCGGCGGGGACCGAGACACTCAGTACTTC.